This is a list of T cell receptor beta chains from one sample in a study of blood T cell repertoires in COVID-19. Sequenced by immunoSEQ multiplex PCR; TCRdb stores in-frame clones only, minus some. The sample carries roughly 230,000 clones, about 80% recorded once. Sequencing was done on a sample of PBMCs or T cells enriched from blood (not recorded which). These receptors were obtained from a man aged 50-59 years who had recovered from COVID-19. The CDR3 runs from the conserved cysteine through the conserved F or W. D genes are given only for firm matches. Not every row has a clone size; where given, it reads once, few, many or a size class.

cdr3_nt cdr3_aa v_call d_call j_call clone_size
TGTGCCACCAGTGATAGGCTCGGGGGACTAGCGGAGGCCCTTTCCTACAATGAGCAGTTCTTC CATSDRLGGLAEALSYNEQFF TRBV24-1 TRBD2 TRBJ2-1 once
TGTGCCAGCAGTTTAGCTAGCGGTCTCGCCTACGAGCAGTACTTC CASSLASGLAYEQYF TRBV28 TRBD2 TRBJ2-7 .
TGTGCCAGCTCACCGCCCAATAGCCGGGGTGGCTACACCTTC CASSPPNSRGGYTF TRBV18 . TRBJ1-2 .
TGCGCCAGCAGCGCCGACAGGGGGAGAGGCACTGAAGCTTTCTTT CASSADRGRGTEAFF TRBV5-1 TRBD1 TRBJ1-1 .
TGTGCCAGCAGATTCGGGACAGACAGCAATCAGCCCCAGCATTTT CASRFGTDSNQPQHF TRBV7-3 TRBD1 TRBJ1-5 .
TGTGCCAGCAGCTTAGAATTCGGACTAGCGAACGAGCAGTACTTC CASSLEFGLANEQYF TRBV7-2 TRBD2 TRBJ2-7 .
TGCGCCAGCAGCTTGGACAGAAACACTGAAGCTTTCTTT CASSLDRNTEAFF TRBV5-1 . TRBJ1-1 .
TGTGCCAGTCTGGCGAAGTGGGCTCGAAACACCATATATTTT CASLAKWARNTIYF TRBV19 . TRBJ1-3 .
TGCAGCGTAGTGAGGGATCCTTCCACTGAAGCTTTCTTT CSVVRDPSTEAFF TRBV29-1 . TRBJ1-1 once
TGTGCCTGGAGTGCCGGGACTAGCGGGGGCAATGAGCAGTTCTTC CAWSAGTSGGNEQFF TRBV30 TRBD2 TRBJ2-1 .
TGTGCCTGGAGTGTAATCGGGGGGGGCACCGGGGAGCTGTTTTTT CAWSVIGGGTGELFF TRBV30 TRBD2 TRBJ2-2 .
TGTGCCAGCAGGCGCGGACTTGACAATGAGCAGTTCTTC CASRRGLDNEQFF TRBV7-9 . TRBJ2-1 .
TGTGCCAGCTCACCTTATCGGAGCTCCTACGAGCAGTACTTC CASSPYRSSYEQYF TRBV18 . TRBJ2-7 .
TGTGCCAGTACAGTGACAGGGGACTCCTACGAGCAGTACTTC CASTVTGDSYEQYF TRBV19 TRBD1 TRBJ2-7 .
TGTGCCAGCAGCTTAAGGGAGGGCAGGTACAATGAGCAGTTCTTC CASSLREGRYNEQFF TRBV7-3 TRBD2 TRBJ2-1 .
TGTGCCACCAGTGACCCGGGACAGGGGGCAACGGATACGCAGTATTTT CATSDPGQGATDTQYF TRBV24-1 TRBD1 TRBJ2-3 .
TGTGCCAGCAGCTTGGGTAGTAGGGGCAGTACGAATTCACCCCTCCACTTT CASSLGSRGSTNSPLHF TRBV7-6 . TRBJ1-6 .
TGCGCCAGCAGCCAAGATAAGAGTCGCTGGGGGGAACTGTTTTTT CASSQDKSRWGELFF TRBV4-3 . TRBJ1-4 .
TGTGCCAGCAGTCCCCGGGACAGGCTAGAGAACACTGAAGCTTTCTTT CASSPRDRLENTEAFF TRBV2 TRBD1 TRBJ1-1 .
TGTGCCAGCAGCTCAACCATAGCGGGAGCAGAGACCCAGTACTTC CASSSTIAGAETQYF TRBV7-2 TRBD2 TRBJ2-5 .
TGTGCCAGCAGTATAAGGGGGCGCAACTATGGCTACACCTTC CASSIRGRNYGYTF TRBV28 TRBD1 TRBJ1-2 .
TGCGCCAGCAGCCTACCCCCTGGGGCGGGGTCGGGCAATGAGCAGTTCTTC CASSLPPGAGSGNEQFF TRBV5-1 . TRBJ2-1 .
TGTGCCAGGGAGAGACAGGACGGTCAGCCCCAGCATTTT CARERQDGQPQHF TRBV7-9 . TRBJ1-5 .
TGTGCCAGCAAGGGACAGGCCCTGTTTAACTATGGCTACACCTTC CASKGQALFNYGYTF TRBV6-5 TRBD1 TRBJ1-2 .
TGTGCCAGCAGCCAAGGGACCGACAGGGGTGGCTACACCTTC CASSQGTDRGGYTF TRBV4-2 TRBD1 TRBJ1-2 .
TGCAGTGCGGGGCCCAATTCACCCCTCCACTTT CSAGPNSPLHF TRBV20-1 . TRBJ1-6 .
TGTGCCAGCAGCGTCAGGCCCTTTAGGGACAGGGGAGCAGATACGCAGTATTTT CASSVRPFRDRGADTQYF TRBV9 TRBD1 TRBJ2-3 once
TGTGCCACCAGCGCCACTCGGCAGGGTATTTCCTACGAGCAGTACTTC CATSATRQGISYEQYF TRBV15 . TRBJ2-7 .
TGTGCCAGCTCAAACAGGGCCGACAATGAGCAGTTCTTC CASSNRADNEQFF TRBV18 . TRBJ2-1 .
TGTGCCAGCAGCTTACAGCGGACGAACACCGGGGAGCTGTTTTTT CASSLQRTNTGELFF TRBV7-3 . TRBJ2-2 .
TGTGCCATCAGTGGGCCCAAACAACACACCGGGGAGCTGTTTTTT CAISGPKQHTGELFF TRBV10-3 . TRBJ2-2 .
TGTGCCAGCAGGTTACTAGGGGGAACCACTGAAGCTTTCTTT CASRLLGGTTEAFF TRBV5-6 . TRBJ1-1 once
TGTGCCAGCTCACGGACCGAAATCGGGGGAAATGAAAAACTGTTTTTT CASSRTEIGGNEKLFF TRBV18 . TRBJ1-4 few
TGTGCCAGCAGCTTCCCGGGGGGGCCGGGTGAAAAACTGTTTTTT CASSFPGGPGEKLFF TRBV7-8 . TRBJ1-4 .
TGTGCCAGCAGTTACTCGAGGGTAGGGCCCCAGCATTTT CASSYSRVGPQHF TRBV6-2/TRBV6-3 . TRBJ1-5 .
TGTGCCAGCACCCCGGGACAGTATATCGGGCAGTACTTC CASTPGQYIGQYF TRBV6-2/TRBV6-3 TRBD1 TRBJ2-7 .
TGTGCCAGCAGCGCACGACCGGCGGGTGAGAGCGACGAGCAGTACTTC CASSARPAGESDEQYF TRBV11-2 . TRBJ2-7 .
TGTGCCAGCAGCTTAGGTGGGGCACCGTGGGGCGACGAGCAGTACTTC CASSLGGAPWGDEQYF TRBV11-2 . TRBJ2-7 .
TGTGCCAGTAGTCGAGAAATAGGACAGGGGAGAAACACCTTC CASSREIGQGRNTF TRBV19 TRBD1 TRBJ1-2 once